These T cell receptor beta chains were read from a single sample in a study of blood T cell repertoires in COVID-19. TCRdb keeps only in-frame clones here, not all; method: immunoSEQ multiplex PCR. This table has under 450,000 clones, roughly 87% appearing once. The sample taken for sequencing was PBMCs or T cells enriched from blood (not recorded which). The receptors were sampled from a woman in her thirties who had recovered from COVID-19. CDR3s include the opening cysteine and the closing phenylalanine or tryptophan. Fields, in order: D gene, clone size, CDR3 length, J gene, V gene, CDR3 DNA, CDR3 protein. D genes are given only for firm matches. The size entry is marked missing in some rows and otherwise reads once, few, many or a size class.

.,.,16,TRBJ2-3,TRBV15,TGTGCCACCAGCAGAGATTCTAGTTCTAGCACAGATACGCAGTATTTT,CATSRDSSSSTDTQYF
TRBD2,.,17,TRBJ2-5,TRBV9,TGTGCCAGCAGCGTGGGACTAGCGGGGGGGCCAGGAGAGACCCAGTACTTC,CASSVGLAGGPGETQYF
.,once,17,TRBJ1-4,TRBV4-1,TGCGCCAGCAGCCGGGGCCCTCGCGGTGCAACTAATGAAAAACTGTTTTTT,CASSRGPRGATNEKLFF
.,.,15,TRBJ1-5,TRBV4-2,TGTGCCAGCAGCCAAGATCCGGGGTTCGCTCAGCCCCAGCATTTT,CASSQDPGFAQPQHF
.,.,17,TRBJ2-7,TRBV7-2,TGTGCCAGCAGCTTAGCGCTTGGGACAACACATGCCTACGAGCAGTACTTC,CASSLALGTTHAYEQYF
.,.,17,TRBJ2-1,TRBV3-1/TRBV3-2,TGTGCCAGCAGCCATCCCCGAGGGGGTAACCCCAGCAATGAGCAGTTCTTC,CASSHPRGGNPSNEQFF
.,once,14,TRBJ1-4,TRBV3-1/TRBV3-2,TGTGCCAGCAGCCAAGTTACTTGGGGGCACATACTGTTTTTT,CASSQVTWGHILFF
TRBD2,.,17,TRBJ2-5,TRBV28,TGTGCCAGTAGTGACCCCGGGCGGACTAGCGGGATAGAGACCCAGTACTTC,CASSDPGRTSGIETQYF
TRBD2,.,17,TRBJ2-1,TRBV5-1,TGCGCCAGCAGCCGGACGTCGGGGACTAGCTATAACAATGAGCAGTTCTTC,CASSRTSGTSYNNEQFF
.,.,15,TRBJ1-2,TRBV6-2/TRBV6-3,TGTGCCAGCAGTTACGAACAGGGTTTTAACTATGGCTACACCTTC,CASSYEQGFNYGYTF
.,once,14,TRBJ1-1,TRBV2,TGTGCCAGCAGTGAAATCACCACTTTCACTGAAGCTTTCTTT,CASSEITTFTEAFF
TRBD2,.,17,TRBJ2-1,TRBV28,TGTGCCAGCAGTTTAGGGACTAGCGCCAGCTCCTACAATGAGCAGTTCTTC,CASSLGTSASSYNEQFF
.,once,15,TRBJ2-1,TRBV11-2,TGTGCCAGCAGCTTAGATCGCCGGGCCAGCGGCGAGCAGTTCTTC,CASSLDRRASGEQFF
TRBD1,.,15,TRBJ2-2,TRBV19,TGTGCCAGTAGTATCTACAGGGGAAACACCGGGGAGCTGTTTTTT,CASSIYRGNTGELFF
.,.,15,TRBJ1-4,TRBV2,TGTGCCAGCAGTGAATTGATGGGAGGGCTTGAAAAACTGTTTTTT,CASSELMGGLEKLFF
.,.,14,TRBJ2-5,TRBV18,TGTGCCAGCTCACCACGACAGAGCCAGGAGACCCAGTACTTC,CASSPRQSQETQYF
TRBD1,.,15,TRBJ2-4,TRBV29-1,TGCAGCGCCCACGTCAGGGGGCTAGCCAAAAACATTCAGTACTTC,CSAHVRGLAKNIQYF
TRBD1,.,15,TRBJ1-2,TRBV5-1,TGCGCCAGCAGCTTCAGGGGGGAAACTAACTATGGCTACACCTTC,CASSFRGETNYGYTF
TRBD1,.,15,TRBJ1-2,TRBV5-1,TGCGCCAGCAGCTTGTTAGACAGGGACCGTGAAGGCTACACCTTC,CASSLLDRDREGYTF
TRBD2,.,15,TRBJ2-7,TRBV5-1,TGCGCCAGCAGCTTAGAAGGGACTAGCGGGGGGAAGGTGTACTTC,CASSLEGTSGGKVYF
.,.,15,TRBJ1-1,TRBV29-1,TGCAGCGTTGGACAGGACGTCCGCATGAACACTGAAGCTTTCTTT,CSVGQDVRMNTEAFF
.,.,12,TRBJ2-1,TRBV24-1,TGTGCCACCAGTGACTATGGGACAGAGCAGTTCTTC,CATSDYGTEQFF
.,.,15,TRBJ2-1,TRBV15,TGTGCCACCAGCAGGGGGACTGAATCCTACAATGAGCAGTTCTTC,CATSRGTESYNEQFF
.,.,15,TRBJ1-1,TRBV28,TGTGCCTCTTCAACCGGGGGCGGGGGGAACACTGAAGCTTTCTTT,CASSTGGGGNTEAFF
.,once,13,TRBJ2-7,TRBV27,TGTGCCAGCAGTGTTCGAGGGTCCTACGAGCAGTACTTC,CASSVRGSYEQYF
TRBD1,once,15,TRBJ2-2,TRBV5-1,TGCGCCAGCAGTTGGACAGGGGGCAACACCGGGGAGCTGTTTTTT,CASSWTGGNTGELFF
TRBD1,few,17,TRBJ1-1,TRBV5-1,TGCGCCAGCAGCGCGGACAGGGAAATCTCGGGGAACACTGAAGCTTTCTTT,CASSADREISGNTEAFF
TRBD1,.,14,TRBJ2-1,TRBV2,TGTGCCAGCAGGTGGGCAGGGGGTAACAATGAGCAGTTCTTC,CASRWAGGNNEQFF
.,.,14,TRBJ1-1,TRBV6-5,TGTGCCAGCAGTTACTCCGGTCCCTACACTGAAGCTTTCTTT,CASSYSGPYTEAFF
TRBD1,.,16,TRBJ1-3,TRBV15,TGTGCCACCAGCAGAGGGGGGACAGTTTCTGGAAACACCATATATTTT,CATSRGGTVSGNTIYF
.,.,12,TRBJ2-7,TRBV30,TGTGCCTGGAGTCCCAGATTGTTCGAGCAGTACTTC,CAWSPRLFEQYF
TRBD2,.,17,TRBJ2-1,TRBV9,TGTGCCAGCAGCGTTGGTCCCGGGACTAGCGGGAGGAATGAGCAGTTCTTC,CASSVGPGTSGRNEQFF
TRBD2,.,16,TRBJ2-5,TRBV4-1,TGCGCCAGCAGCCAAGAGCAGGCTAGCGGGGGGGAGACCCAGTACTTC,CASSQEQASGGETQYF